The 12 T cell receptor beta chains below were found in one sample sequenced in a study of cytotoxic CD8 clonotypes in ibrutinib-treated CLL. Only in-frame clones appear in the TCRdb table, and some are missing; sequencing was by immunoSEQ multiplex PCR. Found here are more than 45,000 clones, 75% to 90% of them singletons; the top ten hold just over 20%. The sample in question was PBMCs, obtained after 24 months of ibrutinib treatment. Every receptor here comes from a human donor with chronic lymphocytic leukemia.

Only one count was recorded for this clone. The chain combines TRBV7-8 with TRBJ2-1; 9 positions match TRBD2. The V segment lost 6 bases and the J segment 8 bases; nucleotides outside the gene matches: 14. There are 16 residues in the CDR3. Looked up from germline, CDR1 is SGHVS and CDR2 is FQNEAQ. In nucleotides, the CDR3 is TGTGCCAGCAGAGCACCCGGGACTAGCCCTCGGGATGAGCAGTTCTTC. This codes for CASRAPGTSPRDEQFF.

The chain combines TRBV6-1 with TRBJ2-1, with D possibly being TRBD2 (6 bases). V was pared by 9 bases and J by 5 bases, with 17 bases between. Germline V lookup: CDR1 MNHNS, CDR2 SASEGT. This CDR3 is 14 amino acids long. The chain's CDR3 is CASTREFLNNEQFF. CDR3 DNA sequence: TGTGCCAGTACGCGGGAATTTCTAAACAATGAGCAGTTCTTC.

The J gene is TRBJ1-2, the V gene TRBV27; 7 bases fit TRBD1. Germline CDR1 reads MNHEY; CDR2 reads SMNVEV (reference sequence). After removal of 5 bases from V and 6 bases from J, the junction contained 15 bases not matched to a gene. This CDR3 contains 16 residues. The CDR3 coding sequence is TGTGCCAGCAGTGAATACCGGGACAGCACGCGGGATGGCTACACCTTC. As protein: CASSEYRDSTRDGYTF.

The chain recombines TRBV29-1 with TRBJ2-2; a possible D gene is TRBD2 (5 bases). V was shortened by 4 bases and J by 0 bases, with 6 bases between the two germline ends. CDR1 SQVTM and CDR2 ANQGSEA come from the germline V gene. This CDR3 has 13 residues. As DNA, the CDR3 is TGCAGCGTTGGAGGGACGAACACCGGGGAGCTGTTTTTT. The encoded protein is CSVGGTNTGELFF.

J is TRBJ2-5 and V is TRBV5-1, with D possibly TRBD1 on 5 matching bases. Germline CDR1 reads SGHRS; CDR2 reads YFSETQ. The CDR3 extends over 15 amino acids. With 2 bases removed from V and 3 bases from J, the gap between germline ends came to 14 bases. The CDR3 region is CASSLVGLTEETQYF. The DNA of the CDR3 is TGCGCCAGCAGCTTAGTTGGGCTGACAGAAGAGACCCAGTACTTC.

This sequence joins TRBV5-4 and TRBJ2-1; TRBD2 matches at 8 bases. The V segment lost 0 bases and the J segment 5 bases; nucleotides outside the gene matches: 10. The CDR3 has 17 residues. Per germline, CDR1 SGHNT and CDR2 YYREEE (reference sequence). The DNA of the CDR3 is TGTGCCAGCAGCTTGGCGACGGGGACTAGAAAGAACAATGAGCAGTTCTTC. Translating gives CASSLATGTRKNNEQFF.

The chain employs TRBV28 and TRBJ1-2; TRBD1 matches at 7 bases. From germline, CDR1 is MDHEN and CDR2 SYDVKM. V trimming: 7 bases; J trimming: 3 bases; junction bases outside the gene matches: 5. This CDR3 is built from 13 residues. CDR3 bases: TGTGCCAGCAACATAGACAGGGACTATGGCTACACCTTC. It encodes CASNIDRDYGYTF.

V gene TRBV14 combines with J gene TRBJ1-2, with a tentative D call TRBD1 (6 bases). The CDR3 is made up of 16 amino acids. V lost 0 bases, J lost 4 bases, and 15 bases lay in between. Germline V lookup: CDR1 SGHDN, CDR2 FVKESK. CDR3 sequence reads: CASSQEGGGRPYGYTF. The CDR3 region has the DNA TGTGCCAGCAGCCAAGAAGGAGGGGGTAGGCCCTATGGCTACACCTTC.

This clone showed up just once. V gene TRBV7-9 combines with J gene TRBJ2-3, with 8 bases that match TRBD2. Germline trimming cut 4 bases from V and 5 bases from J; bases unmatched to any gene: 14. The CDR3 extends over 17 amino acids. Germline V lookup: CDR1 SEHNR, CDR2 FQNEAQ (reference sequence). CDR3 coding DNA: TGTGCCAGCAGCTATCCCCGGACTAGCCTGGGACGAGATACGCAGTATTTT. This codes for CASSYPRTSLGRDTQYF.

The chain employs TRBV10-3 and TRBJ1-3; D unclear. The length of the CDR3 is 15 residues. CDR1 ENHRY and CDR2 SYGVKD come from the germline V gene. V lost 2 bases, J lost 4 bases, and 12 bases lay in between. CDR3 sequence reads: CAISETVGPGNTIYF. CDR3 coding DNA: TGTGCCATCAGTGAGACAGTAGGGCCCGGAAACACCATATATTTT.

DNA for the CDR3: TGTGCCAGCAGTCAGGGGCTAAGTGGCTACACCTTC. Residues: CASSQGLSGYTF. V gene TRBV9 combines with J gene TRBJ1-2; tentative D call: TRBD1 (6 bases). V was cut by 5 bases and J by 7 bases, with 12 bases left in between. Germline V CDR1 and CDR2: SGDLS, YYNGEE. This CDR3 has 12 amino acids. Full variable domain (outside the CDR3, taken from reference TRBV9 and TRBJ1-2): DSGVTQTPKHLITATGQRVTLRCSPRSGDLSVYWYQQSLDQGLQFLIQYYNGEERAKGNILERFSAQQFPDLHSELNLSSLELGDSALYFCASSQGLSGYTFGSGTRLTVV.

This clone was recorded only once. This chain uses TRBV6-1 with TRBJ2-1, with 13 bases identical to TRBD2. Germline lookup yields CDR1 MNHNS and CDR2 SASEGT. The CDR3 extends over 18 amino acids. Trimming at V came to 4 bases and at J to 10 bases, leaving 16 bases not matched to a gene. The CDR3 coding sequence is TGTGCCAGCAGTGCGAAGGTGGGGAGGGGACTAGCGGGAAAGGAGCAGTTCTTC. It specifies CASSAKVGRGLAGKEQFF.